One and the same sample provided the 25 T cell receptor beta chains below, sequenced in a study of neurological immune-mediated disorders. TCRdb used MiXCR to reprocess the 5' RACE reads, holding one entry per CDR3 protein. The sample has 24,000 or so distinct CDR3 sequences, almost 2.5% seen once. What was sequenced was PBMCs. The receptors originated from a woman aged 50 to 60 with multiple sclerosis.

This clonotype was picked up many times. This chain links TRBV5-1 with TRBJ2-7; TRBD2 matches at 12 bases. Trimming at V came to 5 bases and at J to 6 bases, leaving 12 bases not matched to a gene. CDR1 is SGHRS and CDR2 is YFSETQ in the germline V gene. The CDR3 extends over 16 amino acids. The CDR3 here is CASRDSSSGGAVEQYF. For the CDR3, the DNA is TGCGCCAGCAGGGACTCCTCTAGCGGGGGGGCCGTCGAGCAGTACTTC.

This clonotype was seen a few times. A read error may explain this, as a much larger clone is one base away. The rearrangement links TRBV20-1 to TRBJ1-1; tentative D call: TRBD1 (5 bases). The germline gives CDR1 DFQATT, CDR2 SNEGSKA (reference sequence). V was pared by 4 bases and J by 8 bases, with 11 bases between. CDR3 length: 11 residues. Written as DNA, the CDR3 is TGCAGTGCTAACAGGTCGAAAGAAGCTTTCTTT. It yields the protein CSANRSKEAFF.

This clonotype has ten or more counts. The chain carries TRBV7-2 and TRBJ2-7; TRBD2 agrees at 10 bases. The J segment lost 0 bases and the V segment lost 5 bases, leaving 4 bases of the junction unmatched. The CDR3 has 15 residues. CDR1 is SGHTA, CDR2 FQGNSA, per germline. The CDR3 region has the DNA TGTGCCAGCAGCCCTACTAGCGGGAACTCCTACGAGCAGTACTTC. Its protein is CASSPTSGNSYEQYF.

In this sample, this clonotype turned up a few times. This rearrangement joins TRBV7-9 to TRBJ2-5; D perhaps matches TRBD1 (5 bases). CDR3 length equals 14 residues. CDR1 and CDR2 (germline): SEHNR, FQNEAQ (reference sequence). Deletions cut 3 bases from V and 3 bases from J, with 11 bases between. DNA for the CDR3: TGTGCCAGCAGCTTTGGCAGGGAAAAAGAGACCCAGTACTTC. It specifies CASSFGREKETQYF.

Many counts were recorded for this clonotype. This chain links TRBV9 with TRBJ2-3; TRBD2 might be the D (6 bases). Germline lookup yields CDR1 SGDLS and CDR2 YYNGEE. The V end lost 2 bases, the J end lost 0 bases, and 13 bases lay between the germline ends. This CDR3 spans 16 amino acids. The CDR3 nucleotides read TGTGCCAGCAGCGTTACTAGCTCCTTTAGCACAGATACGCAGTATTTT. The encoded protein is CASSVTSSFSTDTQYF.

This clonotype showed up many times. V is TRBV20-1 and J is TRBJ2-1; a weak D match, TRBD2 (6 bases). This CDR3 is 14 amino acids long. Looked up from germline, CDR1 is DFQATT and CDR2 is SNEGSKA (reference sequence). V lost 4 bases, J lost 6 bases, and 16 bases lay in between. Written as DNA, the CDR3 is TGCAGTGCTAAGACGGCGGGGCCCCTCAATGAGCAGTTCTTC. Protein: CSAKTAGPLNEQFF.

This clonotype was observed at least ten times. CDR3 sequence (DNA): TGCAGTGCTAGAGATCTGACTAGCGGGCCGAACACCGGGGAGCTGTTTTTT. This sequence encodes CSARDLTSGPNTGELFF. The chain links TRBV20-1 to TRBJ2-2, with 10 bases aligning to TRBD2. Trimming took 0 bases from V and 0 from J; bases not matched to a gene: 4. The CDR3 extends over 17 amino acids. Germline V gene lookup returns CDR1 DFQATT and CDR2 SNEGSKA (reference sequence).

This clonotype was counted ten times or more. Here the CDR3 DNA reads TGTGCCAGCAGTAATCGGGACCCCAGGGCGTCCCGAGAGACCCAGTACTTC. It translates to CASSNRDPRASRETQYF. The chain recombines TRBV27 with TRBJ2-5; perhaps D is TRBD1 or TRBD2 (5 bases each). The CDR3 totals 17 residues. CDR1 and CDR2 from the germline V gene are MNHEY and SMNVEV (reference sequence). V was cut by 5 bases and J by 4 bases, with 23 bases left in between.

This clonotype was counted ten times or more. CDR3 amino acids: CASSLDGTSISEQFF. The CDR3, as DNA: TGCGCCAGCAGCTTGGATGGGACTAGCATTAGTGAGCAGTTCTTC. The J gene is TRBJ2-1, the V gene TRBV5-1, with 9 positions matching TRBD2. V lost 0 bases, J lost 9 bases, and 7 bases stayed unmatched. This CDR3 spans 15 amino acids. Germline-derived CDR1 and CDR2 are SGHRS and YFSETQ. Drawing the rest from reference TRBV5-1 and TRBJ2-1, the complete variable domain is KAGVTQTPRYLIKTRGQQVTLSCSPISGHRSVSWYQQTPGQGLQFLFEYFSETQRNKGNFPGRFSGRQFSNSRSEMNVSTLELGDSALYLCASSLDGTSISEQFFGPGTRLTVL.

The sample holds many counts of this clonotype. J is TRBJ2-5 and V is TRBV11-1; 9 bases align to TRBD1. The germline V gene encodes CDR1 SGHAT and CDR2 FQDESV (reference sequence). V gave up 5 bases and J gave up 5 bases; unmatched junction bases: 3. CDR3 size: 13 residues. The CDR3 DNA reads as TGTGCCAGCAGCCACAGGGGGCGGGAGACCCAGTACTTC. This sequence encodes CASSHRGRETQYF.

Within the sample, this clonotype is medium-sized. The rearrangement links TRBV7-3 to TRBJ2-5; a weak D match, TRBD2 (5 bases). CDR1 and CDR2 from the germline V gene are SGHTA and FQGTGA. The CDR3 length is 13 residues. Trimming left V 3 bases short and J 4 bases short, with 9 bases between. Here the CDR3 DNA reads TGTGCCAGCAGCTTTATCGCGGGAGAGACCCAGTACTTC. This sequence encodes CASSFIAGETQYF.

This clonotype was picked up many times. This chain connects TRBV25-1 to TRBJ2-1; D is perhaps TRBD2 (6 bases). This CDR3 is built from 12 residues. Germline V gene sequence: CDR1 MGHDK, CDR2 SYGVNS. Deletions cut 3 bases from V and 9 bases from J, with 9 bases between. CDR3 protein: CASSDLGGEQFF. The CDR3 coding sequence is TGTGCCAGCAGTGATTTGGGGGGTGAGCAGTTCTTC. Based on the CDR3 plus reference TRBV25-1 and TRBJ2-1, the full variable domain is EADIYQTPRYLVIGTGKKITLECSQTMGHDKMYWYQQDPGMELHLIHYSYGVNSTEKGDLSSESTVSRIRTEHFPLTLESARPSHTSQYLCASSDLGGEQFFGPGTRLTVL.

The V gene is TRBV11-2, the J gene TRBJ2-1, with no clear D. Germline V CDR1 and CDR2: SGHAT, FQNNGV. The CDR3 has 13 amino acids. The ends were cut back, 5 bases at V and 8 bases at J, with 13 bases in the middle. The CDR3: CASSPIKFDEQFF. DNA of the CDR3: TGTGCCAGCAGCCCGATAAAGTTCGATGAGCAGTTCTTC.

This clonotype was observed at least ten times. The chain joins TRBV20-1 to TRBJ2-1, with D perhaps matching TRBD1 (7 bases). The CDR3 has 15 residues. The germline V and J ends were trimmed by 0 bases and 6 bases, with 15 bases remaining between them. The germline CDR1 and CDR2 sequences are DFQATT and SNEGSKA (reference sequence). This CDR3 is CSARDTGDRANEQFF. CDR3 nucleotides: TGCAGTGCTAGAGATACGGGGGACAGAGCCAATGAGCAGTTCTTC.

This clonotype was seen repeatedly, ten times or more. This chain links TRBV11-2 with TRBJ2-7; D not certain. The CDR3 is made up of 14 amino acids. Trimming removed 6 bases at V and 5 bases at J, with 17 bases between. Germline CDR1 reads SGHAT; CDR2 reads FQNNGV. The CDR3 is CASRLELGNNEQYF. In DNA, the CDR3 is TGTGCCAGCAGGCTCGAGCTAGGGAACAACGAGCAGTACTTC.

This clonotype appeared many times. V and J are TRBV7-9 and TRBJ1-4; 7 bases line up with TRBD1. Germline V gene sequence: CDR1 SEHNR, CDR2 FQNEAQ (reference sequence). The CDR3 is made up of 15 amino acids. The trim removed 3 bases at V and 8 bases at J, leaving 9 bases unmatched. The CDR3, as DNA: TGTGCCAGCAGCTTCGAAACCGGGACAGCAGAAAAACTGTTTTTT. This codes for CASSFETGTAEKLFF.

This clonotype showed up many times. The J gene is TRBJ1-3, the V gene TRBV5-1, with 8 nucleotides matching TRBD1. Unmatched junction bases numbered 4, after V lost 4 bases and J lost 1 base. CDR1 and CDR2 (germline): SGHRS, YFSETQ. This CDR3 contains 15 residues. The CDR3 nucleotides are TGCGCCAGCAGCCCAAGGACAGGGTCTGGAAACACCATATATTTT. Residues: CASSPRTGSGNTIYF.

The chain carries TRBV29-1 and TRBJ1-1; the match to TRBD1 covers 7 bases. CDR3 size: 16 residues. The germline V gene has CDR1 SQVTM and CDR2 ANQGSEA. Trimming at V came to 0 bases and at J to 0 bases, leaving 7 bases not matched to a gene. CDR3: CSVEDQNRGMNTEAFF. CDR3 sequence (DNA): TGCAGCGTTGAAGACCAAAACAGGGGCATGAACACTGAAGCTTTCTTT.

This clonotype has more than one count but fewer than ten. At one end the junction does not follow the germline gene, possibly because of a read error. The chain combines TRBV20-1 with TRBJ1-5; D gene ambiguous. Germline V gives CDR1 DFQATT, CDR2 SNEGSKA (reference sequence). This CDR3 spans 15 amino acids. The CDR3 DNA is TGCAGTGCTAGAGATCGCGTAGGGAGCGATCAGCCCCAGAATTTT. It translates to CSARDRVGSDQPQNF.

This clonotype was seen many times. The chain uses TRBV20-1 and TRBJ1-2; no definite D call. The germline V gene has CDR1 DFQATT and CDR2 SNEGSKA (reference sequence). This CDR3 has 13 amino acids. Trimming removed 3 bases at V and 4 bases at J, with 12 bases between. DNA for the CDR3: TGCAGTGCTAGTCTTTCAGCTTTCTATGGCTACACCTTC. Translated, it gives CSASLSAFYGYTF.

At least ten counts were recorded for this clonotype. The chain carries TRBV9 and TRBJ1-5, with D maybe TRBD1 (5 bases). CDR3 length equals 15 residues. V was cut by 0 bases and J by 7 bases, with 14 bases left in between. Per germline, CDR1 SGDLS and CDR2 YYNGEE. The CDR3 loop reads CASSVGGTRNQPQHF. The CDR3 DNA is TGTGCCAGCAGCGTAGGGGGGACCCGGAACCAGCCCCAGCATTTT.

At least ten counts were recorded for this clonotype. A read error may explain this, as a much larger clone is one base away. The chain is built from TRBV7-9 and TRBJ1-5; D gene ambiguous. CDR3 length: 14 amino acids. CDR1 is SEHNR and CDR2 is FQNEAQ in the germline V gene (reference sequence). CDR3 in DNA: TGTGCCAGCAGCCCTTTAGGTAGCAATCAGCCCCAGAATTTT. It translates to CASSPLGSNQPQNF.

At least ten counts were recorded for this clonotype. The chain employs TRBV20-1 and TRBJ2-1; D gene ambiguous. Germline V CDR1 and CDR2: DFQATT, SNEGSKA (reference sequence). The CDR3 has 14 amino acids. V was trimmed by 8 bases and J by 10 bases, leaving 24 bases between them. CDR3: CSHSPGSLDGEQFF. Here the CDR3 DNA reads TGCAGTCATTCCCCCGGGTCTCTTGATGGAGAGCAGTTCTTC.

This clonotype occurred many times. The chain carries TRBV5-6 and TRBJ2-7; weak D call: TRBD1 (5 bases). Germline CDR1 is SGHDT and CDR2 is YYEEEE. There are 13 residues in the CDR3. Between the trimmed V and J ends, which lost 4 bases and 4 bases, there was a span of 12 bases. CDR3 coding DNA: TGTGCCAGCAGCGGGTCAGGGCAGTACGAGCAGTACTTC. Its protein product is CASSGSGQYEQYF.

A remark on this clonotype: A much larger clone differs by one base, so this may be a read error. The V call is TRBV20-1, the J call TRBJ1-1, with D unclear. V lost 1 base to trimming and J lost 4 bases, with 10 bases between them. This CDR3 is built from 13 residues. Germline V gene data show CDR1 as DFQATT and CDR2 as SNEGSKA (reference sequence). The CDR3 DNA reads as TGCAGTGCTAGAGTTAGAACGGCCACTGAAGCTTTCTTT. Residues: CSARVRTATEAFF.